The 21 T cell receptor beta chains reported below all come from one sample, sequenced in a study of T cell repertoires in cytomegalovirus infection. TCRdb used MiXCR to reprocess the reads, holding one entry per CDR3 protein. The sample records approximately 700,000 distinct CDR3 sequences, 35% being singletons. Sequencing was done on a sample of PBMCs. Receptors originate from a human donor in good health (CMV status not recorded). Some clones in this sample may be carry-over from other donors' samples.

The rearrangement joins TRBV5-4 to TRBJ2-5; D perhaps matches TRBD2 (5 bases). Trimming pared 3 bases from V and 10 bases from J, leaving 31 bases between. This CDR3 region has 18 residues. Germline lookup yields CDR1 SGHNT and CDR2 YYREEE (reference sequence). CDR3 DNA sequence: TGTGCCAGCAGCTCTACCCTAGCAGCGTCCATTCTCCAAGGCGGCCAGTACTTC. It yields the protein CASSSTLAASILQGGQYF.

This clonotype was observed a single time. Without the conserved terminal phenylalanine or tryptophan, this CDR3 likely stems from a read error. The chain carries TRBV7-2 and TRBJ1-2; D perhaps matches TRBD1 (5 bases). Germline CDR1 and CDR2: SGHTA and FQGNSA. CDR3 length equals 16 residues. Trimming took 6 bases from V and 5 from J, leaving 22 bases between them. The chain's CDR3 is CASSPSPREDRYGYTL. As DNA, the CDR3 is TGTGCCAGCAGTCCATCCCCCAGGGAGGATCGGTATGGCTACACCTTA.

This chain links TRBV7-9 with TRBJ1-2, with D maybe TRBD1 (6 bases). The CDR3 length is 13 residues. Germline-derived CDR1 and CDR2 are SEHNR and FQNEAQ (reference sequence). Trimming took 5 bases from V and 6 from J, leaving 13 bases between them. The CDR3 loop reads CASSPTGLDGYTF. As DNA, the CDR3 is TGTGCCAGCAGCCCGACAGGCTTGGATGGCTACACCTTC.

The chain links TRBV12-3 or TRBV12-4 to TRBJ1-5, with D maybe TRBD1 (6 bases). There are 14 residues in the CDR3. V lost 5 bases, J lost 8 bases, and 16 bases lay in between. The CDR3 DNA reads TGTGCCAGCAGTCGGGACAATCGGGGTAAGCCCCAGCATTTT. This gives the protein CASSRDNRGKPQHF.

The chain links TRBV12-3 or TRBV12-4 to TRBJ2-5; 8 positions match TRBD2. This CDR3 spans 15 amino acids. Trimming cost V 6 bases and J 3 bases; bases outside gene matches: 9. The CDR3 DNA is TGTGCCAGCAGCCGAACCACTAGCGGAAAAGAGACCCAGTACTTC. Protein product: CASSRTTSGKETQYF.

This clonotype was recorded at least ten times. J is TRBJ2-7 and V is TRBV7-2; D is possibly TRBD1 (5 bases). The CDR3 is made up of 14 amino acids. CDR1 SGHTA and CDR2 FQGNSA come from the germline V gene. Trimming removed 1 base at V and 2 bases at J, with 9 bases between. CDR3 sequence (DNA): TGTGCCAGCAGCTTAGGGGGCCGGGCCTACGAGCAGTACTTC. It codes for CASSLGGRAYEQYF.

The chain joins TRBV7-2 to TRBJ2-7; TRBD2 matches at 13 bases. CDR3 length: 14 amino acids. Germline V gene sequence: CDR1 SGHTA, CDR2 FQGNSA. V dropped 5 bases and J dropped 8; count of bases not matched to a gene: 6. The DNA of the CDR3 is TGTGCCAGCAGCATGCGACTAGCGGGAGGCCAGCAGTACTTC. This gives the protein CASSMRLAGGQQYF.

This clonotype turned up a few times. This rearrangement joins TRBV6-5 to TRBJ2-7, with D possibly matching TRBD1 (5 bases). The CDR3 has 14 amino acids. Germline V gives CDR1 MNHEY, CDR2 SVGAGI. V shed 5 bases and J shed 4 bases, with 15 bases lying between them. In DNA form, the CDR3 reads TGTGCCAGCAGTCAAGGGGCAGGTGTGTACGAGCAGTACTTC. Encoded protein: CASSQGAGVYEQYF.

There are a few counts of this clonotype. The rearrangement joins TRBV10-3 to TRBJ2-5, with TRBD1 matching over 9 bases. This CDR3 has 14 amino acids. Looked up from germline, CDR1 is ENHRY and CDR2 is SYGVKD. J gave up 5 bases and V 6 bases, and 7 bases lay outside the gene matches. The CDR3 coding sequence is TGTGCCATCAGGACGGACAGGGGAGGCGAGACCCAGTACTTC. This sequence encodes CAIRTDRGGETQYF.

This chain uses TRBV6-1 with TRBJ2-3; 11 nucleotides line up with TRBD2. Unmatched junction bases numbered 9, after V lost 10 bases and J lost 6 bases. The length of the CDR3 is 14 residues. Germline V gene lookup returns CDR1 MNHNS and CDR2 SASEGT. CDR3 nucleotide sequence: TGTGCCATTTCTAGCGGGAGGTCCCCCGATACGCAGTATTTT. It is translated as CAISSGRSPDTQYF.

The gene calls are TRBV4-1 and TRBJ2-3; unclear D gene. V lost 0 bases, J lost 2 bases, and 9 bases lay in between. The CDR3 is 15 residues long. The germline CDR1 and CDR2 sequences are MGHRA and YSYEKL. DNA of the CDR3: TGCGCCAGCAGCCAAGATCCCTATACCACAGATACGCAGTATTTT. Encoded protein: CASSQDPYTTDTQYF.

The V call is TRBV6-1, the J call TRBJ1-5; no clear D gene. This CDR3 has 13 amino acids. Germline V gene lookup returns CDR1 MNHNS and CDR2 SASEGT. Trimming stripped 2 bases from V and 9 bases from J, with 11 bases between. CDR3 loop: CASSEHPVGPQHF. The CDR3 bases are TGTGCCAGCAGTGAACACCCGGTAGGGCCCCAGCATTTT.

This clonotype is a singleton in its sample. This CDR3 is missing its conserved last phenylalanine or tryptophan, likely due to a read error. The genes are TRBV20-1 and TRBJ2-7; D is unresolved. The germline CDR1 and CDR2 sequences are DFQATT and SNEGSKA (reference sequence). CDR3 length: 12 residues. V lost 0 bases and J lost 3, with 6 bases in between. CDR3: CSARDRGYEQYL. The CDR3, as DNA: TGCAGTGCTAGAGACAGAGGCTACGAGCAGTACTTA.

This clonotype has a single count. The limits of the CDR3 on the DNA are not certain, so only TCRdb's listed CDR3 is given. The rearrangement joins TRBV28 to TRBJ1-2; TRBD1, the D gene given by the table, was not confirmed from the DNA. Germline CDR1 MDHEN, CDR2 SYDVKM. The CDR3 has 15 amino acids, counting both end residues. CDR3 loop: CASSSSTGGVVGYTF.

The chain carries TRBV15 and TRBJ1-1; D is unresolved. The CDR3 extends over 15 amino acids. Germline V gives CDR1 LNHNV, CDR2 YYDKDF (reference sequence). Deletions cut 2 bases from V and 0 bases from J, with 10 bases between. The CDR3 DNA follows: TGTGCCACCAGCAGACCACAGATACTGAACACTGAAGCTTTCTTT. Translating gives CATSRPQILNTEAFF.

The chain is built from TRBV13 and TRBJ1-5; D uncertain. The V gene lost 0 bases and the J gene lost 8 bases, with 11 bases spanning the gap. CDR3 length equals 14 residues. The germline CDR1 and CDR2 sequences are PRHDT and FYEKMQ (reference sequence). The CDR3 loop reads CASSLGGSREPQHF. Here the CDR3 DNA reads TGTGCCAGCAGCTTAGGGGGGTCACGGGAGCCCCAGCATTTT.

CDR3 nucleotides: TGTGCCAGCAGCTTCTTTGGACAGGACTATGGCTACACCTTC. This codes for CASSFFGQDYGYTF. The chain recombines TRBV11-3 with TRBJ1-2, with 7 bases matching TRBD1. CDR3 length equals 14 residues. Unmatched junction bases numbered 4, after V lost 3 bases and J lost 3 bases. The germline CDR1 and CDR2 sequences are SGHNT and YENEEA.

This clonotype was counted a single time. An end of the junction differs from the germline gene, which may be a read error. The chain employs TRBV2 and TRBJ2-3; D is unclear. Looked up from germline, CDR1 is SNHLY and CDR2 is FYNNEI. The CDR3 sequence is 14 residues long. CDR3 coding DNA: TGTGCCAGCAGAGAAGAACCCTTTTTAGATACGCAGTATTTT. This gives the protein CASREEPFLDTQYF.

This clonotype was seen a few times. This chain links TRBV28 with TRBJ1-1; D is perhaps TRBD1 (6 bases). Trimming removed 3 bases from V and 4 bases from J, with 15 bases in between. The CDR3 extends over 15 amino acids. Germline V gene data show CDR1 as MDHEN and CDR2 as SYDVKM. CDR3 residues: CASSFVGARGTEAFF. CDR3 in DNA: TGTGCCAGCAGTTTCGTGGGGGCGCGGGGCACTGAAGCTTTCTTT.

This chain connects TRBV10-3 to TRBJ1-5; TRBD1 might be the D (5 bases). The germline V gene encodes CDR1 ENHRY and CDR2 SYGVKD. The CDR3 has 13 residues. V dropped 7 bases and J dropped 4 bases, with 11 bases sitting between them. Written as DNA, the CDR3 is TGTGCCATCACCTCAGGGTCTAATCAGCCCCAGCATTTT. Protein sequence: CAITSGSNQPQHF.

J is TRBJ2-7 and V is TRBV20-1; D assignment may be TRBD1 or TRBD2 (5 bases each). Germline CDR1 is DFQATT and CDR2 is SNEGSKA (reference sequence). Trimming cost V 6 bases and J 4 bases, with 13 bases left between them. CDR3 length equals 12 residues. CDR3: CSARPGPYEQYF. CDR3 DNA sequence: TGCAGTGCAAGACCGGGGCCATACGAGCAGTACTTC.